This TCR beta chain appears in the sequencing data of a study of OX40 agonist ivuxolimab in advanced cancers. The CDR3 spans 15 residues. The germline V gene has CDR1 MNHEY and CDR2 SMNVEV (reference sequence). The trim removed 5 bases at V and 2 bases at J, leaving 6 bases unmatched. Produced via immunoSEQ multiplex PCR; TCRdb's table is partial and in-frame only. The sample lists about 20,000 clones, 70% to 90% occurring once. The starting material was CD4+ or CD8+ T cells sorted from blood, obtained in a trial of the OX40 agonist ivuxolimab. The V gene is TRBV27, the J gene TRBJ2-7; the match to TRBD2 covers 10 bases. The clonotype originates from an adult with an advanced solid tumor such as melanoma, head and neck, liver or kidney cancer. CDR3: CASSRTAGGPYEQYF. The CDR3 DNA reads TGTGCCAGCAGTCGGACAGCGGGAGGGCCCTACGAGCAGTACTTC.